This T cell receptor (beta chain) came from a study of CD8+ T cells in alopecia areata. Background on the study: The protocol delivered tofacitinib for 6 to 18 months, then withdrew it for 6 months.

Note on this clone: Its antigen is unknown.

The CDR3 spans 11 residues. Germline lookup yields CDR1 MGHRA and CDR2 YSYEKL. Trimming stripped 4 bases from V and 5 bases from J, with 5 bases between. The study's findings and limits: Many expanded lesional clones persisted in scalp and blood during tofacitinib.

The treatment here: oral pan-JAK inhibitor, 5-10 mg twice daily. Collection of lesional scalp punch biopsies and peripheral blood was performed in alopecia areata patients. RNA, once extracted, was reverse transcribed into cDNA for use as the sequencing template. Libraries were prepared by immunoSEQ multiplex PCR; TCRdb keeps only in-frame clonotypes and omits some of them. The sample lists about 140,000 clones; 75% to 85% were seen once. Source: CD8+ T cells sorted from blood, taken at week 4, from a patient treated with tofacitinib. This TCR was recovered from a human donor with alopecia areata. V usage is TRBV4-1 and J usage is TRBJ2-5; D gene unclear. Written as DNA, the CDR3 is TGCGCCAGCAGCCTCGGGGAGACCCAGTACTTC. It specifies CASSLGETQYF.